This TCR beta chain was found in a study of regulatory T cells in long-lasting Graves disease. Time point of the sample: newly diagnosed GD, antithyroid drugs for less than 3 months. Isolated PBMC RNA provided the starting material for the TCR library. It was an endocrinology department in Xi'an, China, that provided the patients. The CDR3 has 13 amino acids. Germline values: CDR1 LGHDT, CDR2 YNNKEL (reference sequence). For TCR beta, libraries came from iRepertoire HTBI primers and Arm-PCR of CDR3 regions. TCRdb fed the multiplex PCR reads into MiXCR, producing one record per CDR3 protein. The table has around 250,000 distinct CDR3 sequences, 15% to 20% seen once. Study-wide results and limits: Clonotypes that were public and shared totalled 2,500 to 3,500 in persistent patients versus 850 to 1,000 in new patients.

This clonotype occurred many times. Its matching antigen is unknown. This sample was shared with a second study, whose subject was T cells in Graves' hyperthyroidism and ophthalmopathy. That source notes: When the TCR CDR3 underwent first-round RT-PCR, the HTBI primer set was used.

The clonotype originates from a woman in her twenties or thirties with Graves disease. The sample was peripheral blood mononuclear cells (PBMCs), taken at new diagnosis, from a patient treated with antithyroid drugs. The rearrangement links TRBV3-1 to TRBJ2-1, with D perhaps matching TRBD2 (5 bases). The J call is uncertain, as TRBJ2-5 better fits the DNA end. Here the CDR3 DNA reads TGTGCCAGCAGCCAAGAACTAGAAGAGACCCAGTACTTC. It specifies CASSQELEETQYF.